The 14 T cell receptor beta chains reported below all come from one sample, sequenced in a study of T-cell memory formation after mild COVID-19. TCRdb recomputed calls from the 5' RACE reads with MiXCR, one row per CDR3 protein. Of 500,000 to 650,000 distinct CDR3 sequences in the sample, roughly 21% were seen once. Sequenced input: PBMCs or a T cell subset sorted from them (not recorded which). All receptors derive from an adult woman who had mild COVID-19 (a few samples of this study predate the infection). Cell type and time point are not known.

The sample holds a few counts of this clonotype. This chain connects TRBV10-3 to TRBJ2-1; TRBD2 might be the D (5 bases). Germline CDR1 and CDR2: ENHRY and SYGVKD. The CDR3 is 15 residues long. The V gene lost 4 bases and the J gene lost 8 bases, with 18 bases spanning the gap. CDR3 nucleotide sequence: TGTGCCATCAGTGCCGAGGGTTTTGCTTCCGATGAGCAGTTCTTC. Its translation: CAISAEGFASDEQFF.

V usage is TRBV20-1 and J usage is TRBJ1-2, with D perhaps TRBD1 (6 bases). The CDR3 runs 12 residues. Germline loops: CDR1 DFQATT, CDR2 SNEGSKA (reference sequence). V lost 7 bases and J 2 bases, leaving 11 bases between the germline ends. The CDR3 DNA follows: TGCAGTGTACCGGGACACAACTATGGCTACACCTTC. Its translation is CSVPGHNYGYTF.

This rearrangement joins TRBV19 to TRBJ1-6; D is uncertain. In germline, CDR1 is LNHDA, CDR2 SQIVND (reference sequence). The V end was cut by 7 bases, the J end by 0 bases, with 10 bases between. This CDR3 is built from 15 residues. The CDR3 DNA reads as TGTGCCAGTAACGGCGGTAGCTCCTATAATTCACCCCTCCACTTT. Translation gives CASNGGSSYNSPLHF. Filled out from reference TRBV19 and TRBJ1-6, the complete variable domain reads DGGITQSPKYLFRKEGQNVTLSCEQNLNHDAMYWYRQDPGQGLRLIYYSQIVNDFQKGDIAEGYSVSREKKESFPLTVTSAQKNPTAFYLCASNGGSSYNSPLHFGNGTRLTVT.

The V gene is TRBV7-9, the J gene TRBJ2-7; D is undetermined. Germline loops: CDR1 SEHNR, CDR2 FQNEAQ (reference sequence). This CDR3 spans 13 amino acids. Trimming stripped 5 bases from V and 2 bases from J, with 10 bases between. CDR3 loop: CASSLTTTYEQYF. Written as DNA, the CDR3 is TGTGCCAGCAGCCTTACCACAACCTACGAGCAGTACTTC.

V gene TRBV12-3 or TRBV12-4 combines with J gene TRBJ2-3, with D perhaps TRBD1 (6 bases). The V end lost 5 bases, the J end lost 0 bases, and 9 bases lay between the germline ends. The CDR3 extends over 14 amino acids. The CDR3 nucleotides read TGTGCCAGCAGTATGACAGGTAGCACAGATACGCAGTATTTT. Translation: CASSMTGSTDTQYF.

The chain uses TRBV7-8 and TRBJ2-3, with 8 nucleotides matching TRBD2. This CDR3 has 14 amino acids. Germline-derived CDR1 and CDR2 are SGHVS and FQNEAQ. J gave up 4 bases and V 4 bases, and 4 bases lay outside the gene matches. CDR3 region: CASSSGLVADTQYF. CDR3 bases: TGTGCCAGCAGCTCGGGACTAGTAGCAGATACGCAGTATTTT.

This rearrangement joins TRBV7-6 to TRBJ2-3; 13 bases fit TRBD2. This CDR3 has 16 residues. With 5 bases clipped from V and 2 bases from J, the junction kept 4 bases outside the gene matches. Germline V gene sequence: CDR1 SGHVS, CDR2 FNYEAQ. CDR3 in amino acids: CASSPGLAGHTDTQYF. In nucleotides, the CDR3 is TGTGCCAGCAGCCCGGGACTAGCGGGGCACACAGATACGCAGTATTTT.

The chain joins TRBV2 to TRBJ1-4; 7 bases agree with TRBD1. Germline CDR1 SNHLY, CDR2 FYNNEI. The junction had 8 bases not matched to a gene; V was cut back by 6 bases and J by 4 bases. This CDR3 region has 15 residues. CDR3 coding DNA: TGTGCCAGCAGATCAGGGGGGACCCGTAATGAAAAACTGTTTTTT. Amino acids: CASRSGGTRNEKLFF.

This clonotype rates as medium-sized. V gene TRBV7-2 combines with J gene TRBJ2-1, with 9 bases aligning to TRBD2. CDR3 length: 14 residues. Unmatched junction bases numbered 5, after V lost 5 bases and J lost 6 bases. From germline, CDR1 is SGHTA and CDR2 FQGNSA. As DNA, the CDR3 is TGTGCCAGCAGCCCCTGGACTAGCGTCAATGAGCAGTTCTTC. This gives the protein CASSPWTSVNEQFF.

This clonotype came up a few times. The CDR3 spells CSAIGSSRGSGGVSSYNEQFF. CDR3 DNA sequence: TGCAGTGCTATTGGGTCCTCCCGGGGTAGCGGGGGTGTAAGCTCCTACAATGAGCAGTTCTTC. This chain joins TRBV20-1 and TRBJ2-1, with TRBD2 matching 9 bases. The J segment lost 0 bases and the V segment lost 4 bases, leaving 22 bases of the junction unmatched. CDR1 and CDR2 (germline): DFQATT, SNEGSKA (reference sequence). This CDR3 spans 21 amino acids.

The genes are TRBV12-3 or TRBV12-4 and TRBJ1-2; D remains unclear. Trimming pared 5 bases from V and 4 bases from J, leaving 8 bases between. The CDR3 has 12 amino acids. This chain's CDR3 is CASSPVIYGYTF. The CDR3 coding sequence is TGTGCCAGCAGTCCAGTCATCTATGGCTACACCTTC.

This clonotype was observed a handful of times. V is TRBV6-2 or TRBV6-3 and J is TRBJ1-2; 7 positions match TRBD1. V was pared by 5 bases and J by 6 bases, with 9 bases of the junction left unmatched. Germline assignment: CDR1 MNHEY and CDR2 SVGEGT. The CDR3 totals 14 residues. The CDR3 reads CASSTDRLHHGYTF. CDR3 bases: TGTGCCAGCAGTACGGACAGGCTGCACCATGGCTACACCTTC.

This clonotype was observed a few times. This sequence joins TRBV4-1 and TRBJ2-7, with D possibly matching TRBD2 (7 bases). The CDR3 runs 17 residues. With 3 bases removed from V and 0 bases from J, the gap between germline ends came to 18 bases. CDR1 and CDR2 from the germline V gene are MGHRA and YSYEKL. The CDR3 DNA reads as TGCGCCAGCAGCCAGGGGGCATCCGGGGGGAGCTCCTACGAGCAGTACTTC. Its protein product is CASSQGASGGSSYEQYF.

The chain employs TRBV7-2 and TRBJ1-2; a weak D match, TRBD1 (6 bases). CDR1 SGHTA and CDR2 FQGNSA come from the germline V gene. The CDR3 has 14 amino acids. V gave up 5 bases and J gave up 7 bases, with 17 bases separating them. As DNA, the CDR3 is TGTGCCAGCAGCCAGAACTCGGGGGCTCGTGGCTACACCTTC. Translating it yields CASSQNSGARGYTF.